This TCR beta chain was identified in a study of blood T cell repertoires in COVID-19. There are 14 residues in the CDR3. Trimming removed 7 bases at V and 0 bases at J, with 10 bases between. CDR1 is SNHLY, CDR2 FYNNEI, per germline. This table comes from immunoSEQ multiplex PCR, and its TCRdb copy is limited to in-frame clones, with some not included. The table lists roughly 180,000 clones, about 85% of them singletons. The receptor comes from an older woman with acute or convalescent COVID-19. The chain joins TRBV2 to TRBJ2-1; D is perhaps TRBD2 (5 bases). The sequenced material came from peripheral blood. DNA of the CDR3: TGTGCCAGCACCCGAGGGAGCTCCTACAATGAGCAGTTCTTC. This translates into CASTRGSSYNEQFF.